This T cell receptor (beta chain) was sequenced for a study of blood T cell repertoires in COVID-19. Study overall: Donors in the United States, Italy and Spain gave samples during acute or convalescent COVID-19. PBMCs, B-cell-depleted T cells, or T cells provided the cDNA or gDNA that made up the material.

Germline V lookup: CDR1 SNHLY, CDR2 FYNNEI. Trimming stripped 4 bases from V and 6 bases from J, with 13 bases between. The CDR3 length is 14 residues. Original handling: Reference gene primer amplification in the assay estimated nucleated cell counts. Sequenced by immunoSEQ multiplex PCR; TCRdb stores in-frame clones only, minus some. Clone size and V and J calls were adopted from that table, with D and trimming inferred from the DNA. The sample consists of 110,000 to 150,000 clones, 82% of them appearing once. The V gene is TRBV2, the J gene TRBJ1-5; D remains ambiguous. The clonotype originates from an elderly woman with acute or convalescent COVID-19. The specimen sequenced was peripheral blood. This CDR3 is CASSGPGSRQPQHF. For the CDR3, the DNA is TGTGCCAGCAGTGGTCCGGGGAGTCGTCAGCCCCAGCATTTT. The full variable domain, in which reference TRBV2 and TRBJ1-5 provide the parts outside the CDR3, is EPEVTQTPSHQVTQMGQEVILRCVPISNHLYFYWYRQILGQKVEFLVSFYNNEISEKSEIFDDQFSVERPDGSNFTLKIRSTKLEDSAMYFCASSGPGSRQPQHFGDGTRLSIL.